This T cell receptor beta chain stems from a study of T cells after yellow fever vaccination. Researchers made TCR cDNA using 5'RACE template switching, and this step added a universal primer site and UMIs. In TCRdb, the 5' RACE reads were re-called with MiXCR into one record per CDR3 protein. Altogether roughly 350,000 distinct CDR3 sequences are present, over 3.5% being singletons, with the ten largest covering around 23%. As for this clonotype: The target antigen is unknown.

General study results and limits: Abundant clonotypes (contaminants from the bulk population) could be present in FACS-sorted repertoires. There was a small share of clonotypes that showed up in both the CD4 and CD8 compartments. The secondary response was weaker, and its peak arrived faster, on day 5 versus 15.

The junction had 10 bases not matched to a gene; V was cut back by 3 bases and J by 6 bases. There are 15 residues in the CDR3. In germline, CDR1 is SEHNR, CDR2 FQNEAQ (reference sequence). The input for sequencing was PBMCs, taken 5 days after the yellow fever booster vaccination. This receptor was taken from a man aged 18 to 29 who received the YFV17D yellow fever vaccine. This chain joins TRBV7-9 and TRBJ2-7; the match to TRBD2 covers 8 bases. The CDR3 DNA reads TGTGCCAGCAGCTTGGAGGGACTAGGAGGCGGCGAGCAGTACTTC. Its translation is CASSLEGLGGGEQYF. Combining the CDR3 with reference TRBV7-9 and TRBJ2-7 gives the whole variable domain DTGVSQNPRHKITKRGQNVTFRCDPISEHNRLYWYRQTLGQGPEFLTYFQNEAQLEKSRLLSDRFSAERPKGSFSTLEIQRTEQGDSAMYLCASSLEGLGGGEQYFGPGTRLTVT.